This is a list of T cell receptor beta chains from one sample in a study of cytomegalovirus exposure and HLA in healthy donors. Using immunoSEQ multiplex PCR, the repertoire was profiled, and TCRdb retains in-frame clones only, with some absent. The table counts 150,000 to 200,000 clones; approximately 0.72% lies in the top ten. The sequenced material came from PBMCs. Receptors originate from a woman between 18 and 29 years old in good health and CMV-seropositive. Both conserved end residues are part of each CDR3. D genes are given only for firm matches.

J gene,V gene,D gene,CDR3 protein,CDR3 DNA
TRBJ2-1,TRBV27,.,CASSLSPVAPIEQFF,TGTGCCAGCAGTTTATCCCCTGTGGCCCCCATTGAGCAGTTCTTC
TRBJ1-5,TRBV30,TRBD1,CAWTDRGESQPQHF,TGTGCCTGGACGGACAGGGGAGAAAGTCAGCCCCAGCATTTT
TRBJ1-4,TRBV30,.,CAWSVRRGLADEKLFF,TGTGCCTGGAGTGTACGTAGGGGCTTGGCGGATGAAAAACTGTTTTTT
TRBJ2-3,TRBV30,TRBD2,CAWSTSGGSNTQYF,TGTGCCTGGAGTACTAGCGGGGGATCAAATACGCAGTATTTT
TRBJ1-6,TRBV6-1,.,CASSEEPFSPLHF,TGTGCCAGCAGTGAAGAGCCGTTTTCACCCCTCCACTTT
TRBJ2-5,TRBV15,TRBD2,CATSGGAPGLAGQETQYF,TGTGCCACTAGCGGAGGGGCTCCGGGACTAGCGGGGCAAGAGACCCAGTACTTC
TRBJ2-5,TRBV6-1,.,CASSEGKVTDLETQYF,TGTGCCAGCAGTGAAGGGAAGGTTACGGACTTGGAGACCCAGTACTTC
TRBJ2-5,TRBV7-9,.,CASRANTGTRQETQYF,TGTGCCAGCAGAGCAAACACCGGGACTCGGCAAGAGACCCAGTACTTC
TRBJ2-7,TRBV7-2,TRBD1,CASSLEGTDSYSYEQYF,TGTGCCAGCAGCTTAGAAGGGACAGACTCCTACTCCTACGAGCAGTACTTC
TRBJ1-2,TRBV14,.,CASSQGGGYTF,TGTGCCAGCAGCCAGGGGGGAGGCTACACCTTC
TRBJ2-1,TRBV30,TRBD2,CAWRAGKAGGGLVNEQFF,TGTGCCTGGAGGGCGGGAAAAGCGGGAGGGGGTTTGGTTAATGAGCAGTTCTTC
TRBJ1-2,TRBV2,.,CASSLDKGSYGYTF,TGTGCCAGCAGTCTGGACAAGGGTTCCTATGGCTACACCTTC
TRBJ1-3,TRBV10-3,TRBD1,CAIRNPGTGTGAGNTIYF,TGTGCCATCAGGAACCCCGGGACAGGGACAGGGGCTGGAAACACCATATATTTT
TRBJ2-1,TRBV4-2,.,CASSQGGLYSYNEQFF,TGTGCCAGCAGCCAAGGAGGGCTTTACTCCTACAATGAGCAGTTCTTC
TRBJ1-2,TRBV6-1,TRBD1,CASRKGQGAGGYTF,TGTGCCAGCAGAAAGGGACAGGGGGCGGGTGGCTACACCTTC
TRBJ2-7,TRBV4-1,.,CASSPLRGFSYEQYF,TGCGCCAGCAGCCCCCTCCGGGGGTTCTCCTACGAGCAGTACTTC
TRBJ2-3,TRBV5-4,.,CASSSGSPDTQYF,TGTGCCAGCAGTTCCGGGAGCCCAGATACGCAGTATTTT
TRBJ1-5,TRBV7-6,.,CASSPTGYSNQPQHF,TGTGCCAGCAGCCCCACAGGATATAGCAATCAGCCCCAGCATTTT
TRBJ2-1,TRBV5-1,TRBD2,CASSLPLAGGQSENEQFF,TGCGCCAGCAGCTTGCCTTTAGCGGGGGGGCAGTCAGAAAATGAGCAGTTCTTC
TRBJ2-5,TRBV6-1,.,CASSEARETQYF,TGTGCCAGCAGTGAAGCGCGAGAGACCCAGTACTTC
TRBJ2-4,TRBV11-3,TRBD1,CASSSPGQGGSKNIQYF,TGTGCCAGCAGCTCCCCAGGACAGGGTGGCTCCAAAAACATTCAGTACTTC
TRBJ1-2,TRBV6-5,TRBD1,CASSYLGQGVSYGYTF,TGTGCCAGCAGTTACCTTGGGCAGGGGGTGAGCTATGGCTACACCTTC
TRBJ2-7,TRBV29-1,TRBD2,CSVRLAGGSDEQYF,TGCAGCGTCAGACTAGCGGGAGGGTCGGACGAGCAGTACTTC
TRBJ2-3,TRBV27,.,CASRRTTGHTDTQYF,TGTGCCAGCAGACGTACGACAGGCCACACAGATACGCAGTATTTT